The 15 T cell receptor beta chains reported below all come from one sample, sequenced in a study of CD8 T cells in ankylosing spondylitis. TCRdb called the 5' RACE reads again in MiXCR, with one record for every CDR3 protein. The repertoire includes more than 110,000 distinct CDR3 sequences, approximately 8.4% of them detected once, and about 7.3% sits in the top ten. The sample consisted of synovial fluid, either unsorted or a sorted T cell fraction (not recorded which). Every receptor here comes from a male donor with ankylosing spondylitis.

This chain joins TRBV2 and TRBJ2-2; possibly TRBD2 for D (6 bases). This CDR3 comprises 14 residues. Germline V CDR1 and CDR2: SNHLY, FYNNEI. The V end lost 7 bases, the J end lost 0 bases, and 9 bases lay between the germline ends. This CDR3 is CASNGLSNTGELFF. In DNA, the CDR3 is TGTGCCAGCAATGGACTATCGAACACCGGGGAGCTGTTTTTT.

This clonotype came up a few times. V usage is TRBV20-1 and J usage is TRBJ2-7; D is ambiguous. From germline, CDR1 is DFQATT and CDR2 SNEGSKA (reference sequence). V lost 1 base and J 0 bases, leaving 13 bases between the germline ends. This CDR3 is 15 amino acids long. Here the CDR3 reads CSARVNSVSSYEQYF. As DNA, the CDR3 is TGCAGTGCTAGAGTTAACAGCGTAAGCTCCTACGAGCAGTACTTC.

This sequence joins TRBV5-4 and TRBJ1-2, with unresolved D. The germline CDR1 and CDR2 sequences are SGHNT and YYREEE (reference sequence). V lost 5 bases and J lost 3, with 17 bases in between. The CDR3 length is 15 residues. Here the CDR3 reads CASSPPFGTDYGYTF. The CDR3 region has the DNA TGTGCCAGCAGTCCTCCTTTCGGCACAGACTATGGCTACACCTTC.

The table lists this clonotype with many counts. The chain links TRBV30 to TRBJ2-3, with 10 bases matching TRBD1. The CDR3 has 13 residues. CDR1 is GTSNPN and CDR2 is SVGIG in the germline V gene (reference sequence). The junction had 1 base not matched to a gene; V was cut back by 5 bases and J by 2 bases. CDR3 residues: CAWGQGVTDTQYF. In DNA form, the CDR3 reads TGTGCCTGGGGACAGGGGGTCACAGATACGCAGTATTTT.

Ten or more counts support this clonotype. V gene TRBV20-1 combines with J gene TRBJ2-1; 9 nucleotides line up with TRBD2. The CDR3 length is 13 residues. The germline gives CDR1 DFQATT, CDR2 SNEGSKA (reference sequence). CDR3 coding DNA: TGCAGGGCGGGAGGGAGCTCCTACAATGAGCAGTTCTTC. It codes for CRAGGSSYNEQFF.

The rearrangement uses TRBV6-2 or TRBV6-3 and TRBJ2-1; possible D gene TRBD2, 5 bases. Trimming pared 6 bases from V and 3 bases from J, leaving 12 bases between. Germline V gene data show CDR1 as MNHEY and CDR2 as SVGEGT. The CDR3 contains 14 residues. The chain's CDR3 is CASSMVGLYNEQFF. As DNA, the CDR3 is TGTGCCAGCAGCATGGTTGGACTCTACAATGAGCAGTTCTTC.

The chain carries TRBV28 and TRBJ2-7; no reliable D call. Germline V lookup: CDR1 MDHEN, CDR2 SYDVKM. The ends were cut back, 4 bases at V and 4 bases at J, with 23 bases in the middle. This CDR3 region has 17 residues. CDR3 DNA: TGTGCCAGCAGTTCGGGCGGACCGCACCAGGCGTCGTACGAGCAGTACTTC. It codes for CASSSGGPHQASYEQYF. Filled out from reference TRBV28 and TRBJ2-7, the complete variable domain reads DVKVTQSSRYLVKRTGEKVFLECVQDMDHENMFWYRQDPGLGLRLIYFSYDVKMKEKGDIPEGYSVSREKKERFSLILESASTNQTSMYLCASSSGGPHQASYEQYFGPGTRLTVT.

The table lists this clonotype with many counts. The chain uses TRBV20-1 and TRBJ2-7; D could derive from TRBD1 or TRBD2 (6 bases each). The germline V and J ends were trimmed by 8 bases and 3 bases, with 14 bases remaining between them. This CDR3 is 12 amino acids long. The germline CDR1 and CDR2 sequences are DFQATT and SNEGSKA (reference sequence). For the CDR3, the DNA is TGCAGTTTGGGGGGCACCAACTACGAGCAGTACTTC. This encodes CSLGGTNYEQYF.

For the CDR3, the DNA is TGTGCCAGCAGCCCGACCCCTACCTACAATGAGCAGTTCTTC. It translates to CASSPTPTYNEQFF. The chain combines TRBV6-1 with TRBJ2-1; D call uncertain. The CDR3 has 14 amino acids. Germline CDR1 reads MNHNS; CDR2 reads SASEGT. Deletions cut 6 bases from V and 2 bases from J, with 11 bases between.

This clonotype was observed at least ten times. The CDR3 sequence: CSARDRQGSGYTF. Here the CDR3 DNA reads TGCAGTGCTAGAGATCGTCAGGGTAGCGGCTACACCTTC. The chain combines TRBV20-1 with TRBJ1-2, with D tentatively TRBD1 (5 bases). This CDR3 has 13 residues. V was trimmed by 0 bases and J by 8 bases, leaving 13 bases between them. In germline, CDR1 is DFQATT, CDR2 SNEGSKA (reference sequence).

This clonotype was seen repeatedly, ten times or more. The rearrangement uses TRBV7-8 and TRBJ1-5; D is ambiguous. Germline-derived CDR1 and CDR2 are SGHVS and FQNEAQ. The CDR3 runs 13 residues. Trimming stripped 1 base from V and 5 bases from J, with 6 bases between. CDR3 coding DNA: TGTGCCAGCAGCTTAGAGAGGGATCAGCCCCAGCATTTT. This sequence encodes CASSLERDQPQHF.

The chain uses TRBV3-1 and TRBJ1-1; D is ambiguous. Trimming removed 5 bases at V and 0 bases at J, with 10 bases between. The CDR3 spans 14 residues. Per germline, CDR1 LGHDT and CDR2 YNNKEL (reference sequence). The CDR3 DNA reads TGTGCCAGCAGCTACCGGGCGATGAACACTGAAGCTTTCTTT. Its translation: CASSYRAMNTEAFF.

This clonotype was counted a few times. An end of the junction differs from the germline gene, which may be a read error. The chain employs TRBV20-1 and TRBJ2-2; TRBD1 is a possible D gene (8 bases). The CDR3 is 16 residues long. Germline CDR1 is DFQATT and CDR2 is SNEGSKA (reference sequence). The DNA of the CDR3 is TGCAGTGCTGGAGAACACCACAGGGGGAGGGCCGGGGAGCTGTTTTTT. Residues: CSAGEHHRGRAGELFF.

In its sample, this clonotype was seen many times. The V gene is TRBV12-3 or TRBV12-4, the J gene TRBJ2-1; TRBD2 is a possible D gene (5 bases). CDR3 size: 13 residues. The V and J ends lost 6 bases and 6 bases respectively, with 12 bases between them. CDR3 sequence: CASSLARLNEQFF. CDR3 DNA sequence: TGTGCCAGCAGCCTAGCCAGACTCAATGAGCAGTTCTTC.

The chain combines TRBV7-2 with TRBJ2-7; TRBD2 might be the D (6 bases). The CDR3 is 15 amino acids. V dropped 8 bases and J dropped 6 bases, with 23 bases sitting between them. CDR1 is SGHTA, CDR2 FQGNSA, per germline. DNA for the CDR3: TGTGCCAGCTCCCGAAGGGGCGGGACTGTCCCCGAGCAGTACTTC. Amino acid sequence: CASSRRGGTVPEQYF.